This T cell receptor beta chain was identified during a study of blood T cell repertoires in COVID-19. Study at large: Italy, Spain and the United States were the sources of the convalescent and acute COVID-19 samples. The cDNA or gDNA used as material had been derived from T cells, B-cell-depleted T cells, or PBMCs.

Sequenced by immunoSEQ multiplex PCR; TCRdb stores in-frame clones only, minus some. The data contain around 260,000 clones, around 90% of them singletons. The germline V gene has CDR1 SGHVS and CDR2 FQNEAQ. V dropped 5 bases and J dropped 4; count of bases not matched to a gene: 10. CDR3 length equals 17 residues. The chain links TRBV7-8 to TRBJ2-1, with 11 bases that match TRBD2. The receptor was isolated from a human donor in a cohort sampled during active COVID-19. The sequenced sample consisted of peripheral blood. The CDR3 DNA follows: TGTGCCAGCAGCCCCCGCCCCCTAGCGGGGGGTTACAATGAGCAGTTCTTC. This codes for CASSPRPLAGGYNEQFF.